The rows below give T cell receptor beta chains drawn from one sample of a study of T-cell reconstitution after alpha-beta-depleted transplantation in children. TCRdb recomputed calls from the PCR reads with MiXCR, one row per CDR3 protein. The table lists about 610,000 distinct CDR3 sequences, over 9.5% of them singletons, with 3.5% to 5% in the top ten. This specimen was PBMCs from the stem cell graft donor, taken from the stem cell graft. These receptors came from a human donor who donated a stem cell graft to a child with acute myeloid leukemia. Each CDR3 is given with its conserved first and last residue.

J	V	CDR3
TRBJ2-2	TRBV20-1	CSATGTATGELFF
TRBJ2-3	TRBV12-3/TRBV12-4	CASSFRPSGSDTQYF
TRBJ2-7	TRBV20-1	CSAPPGTGGNEQYF
TRBJ1-2	TRBV29-1	CSVEWAADYGYTF
TRBJ1-5	TRBV20-1	CSASLIDGNQPQHF
TRBJ2-2	TRBV10-3	CAIRPGSGELFF
TRBJ2-1	TRBV2	CASSETLEEFF
TRBJ2-7	TRBV20-1	CSVLQAKNYEQYF
TRBJ2-5	TRBV7-2	CASRRTDIPQETQYF
TRBJ2-5	TRBV4-3	CASSQGVAGRGTQYF
TRBJ2-6	TRBV3-1	CASSHARGANVLTF
TRBJ2-7	TRBV10-3	CAISEPGTSGSYEQYF
TRBJ2-7	TRBV15	CATSRGDSGTSYF
TRBJ2-7	TRBV7-3	CASSLLEGSHEQYF
TRBJ2-3	TRBV12-3/TRBV12-4	CASSLELATDTQYF
TRBJ2-7	TRBV18	CASSSGAGETYEQYF
TRBJ1-3	TRBV29-1	CSVRGQSSGNTIYF
TRBJ1-2	TRBV4-3	CASSQTGGLNYGYTF
TRBJ2-1	TRBV7-2	CASRGTSGSPNEQFF
TRBJ2-5	TRBV7-2	CASSLSAGGNQETQYF
TRBJ2-4	TRBV11-2	CASSLTFRELNIQYF
TRBJ1-5	TRBV7-3	CAGSSGGNQPQHF
TRBJ2-2	TRBV29-1	CSVIEGRTGELFF
TRBJ2-7	TRBV28	CASSLPTGTGPHEQYF
TRBJ1-1	TRBV29-1	CSVEDTGRNTEAFF
TRBJ2-5	TRBV7-2	CASSSTSAGGAETQYF
TRBJ2-7	TRBV12-3/TRBV12-4	CASSLAGTSGSKQYF
TRBJ2-4	TRBV20-1	CSARATLAKNIQYF
TRBJ2-5	TRBV7-2	CASSSGQLKETQYF
TRBJ2-2	TRBV25-1	CASSEWGTGELFF
TRBJ2-7	TRBV4-3	CASSQDNGSGGEQYF
TRBJ2-3	TRBV13	CASSAGQGRATDTQYF
TRBJ1-5	TRBV20-1	CSATGFGNQPQHF
TRBJ2-7	TRBV5-1	CASSTGGPEQYF
TRBJ2-3	TRBV4-2	CASSQDTIGAGTTDTQYF
TRBJ2-7	TRBV20-1	CSARPLLTSGRAYEQYF
TRBJ2-7	TRBV5-1	CASSLTGTSVYEQYF
TRBJ2-7	TRBV6-5	CASSWGGRTTEQYF
TRBJ2-3	TRBV3-1	CASSRRGADTQYF
TRBJ1-4	TRBV4-3	CASSSRTGATNEKLFF
TRBJ2-1	TRBV6-5	CASISRSGGYNEQFF
TRBJ2-3	TRBV5-6	CASSLAEAGPSADTQYF
TRBJ1-3	TRBV6-1	CASSLGQGPGNTIYF
TRBJ2-6	TRBV20-1	CSARDPDRSFSGANVLTF
TRBJ1-1	TRBV6-5	CASSYEANRGTEAFF
TRBJ2-2	TRBV7-3	CASSLSQGNTGELFF
TRBJ2-2	TRBV4-1	CASSHLGTSNTGELFF
TRBJ2-3	TRBV5-1	CASYTSGASTDTQYF
TRBJ2-7	TRBV29-1	CSVESVGPNNEQYF
TRBJ2-6	TRBV20-1	CSARDRKTYGAGGANVLTF
TRBJ1-1	TRBV12-3/TRBV12-4	CASRHGQGRAFF